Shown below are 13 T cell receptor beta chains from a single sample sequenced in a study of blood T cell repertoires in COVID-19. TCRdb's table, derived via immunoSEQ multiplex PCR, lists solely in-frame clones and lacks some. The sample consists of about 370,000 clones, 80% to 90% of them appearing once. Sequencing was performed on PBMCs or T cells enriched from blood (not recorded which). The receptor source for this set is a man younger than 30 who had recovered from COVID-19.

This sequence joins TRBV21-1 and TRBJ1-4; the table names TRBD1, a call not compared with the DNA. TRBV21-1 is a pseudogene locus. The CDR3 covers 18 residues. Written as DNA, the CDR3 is TGTGCCAGCAGCACGTACTGCCGGGACAGACCGAATAATGAAAAACTGTTTTTT. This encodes CASSTYCRDRPNNEKLFF.

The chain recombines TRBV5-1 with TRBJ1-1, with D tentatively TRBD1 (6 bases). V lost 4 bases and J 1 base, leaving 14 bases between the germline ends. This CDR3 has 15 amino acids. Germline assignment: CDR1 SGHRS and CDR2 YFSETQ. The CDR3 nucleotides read TGCGCCAGCAGCAGATCCGGGACACAGAACACTGAAGCTTTCTTT. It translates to CASSRSGTQNTEAFF.

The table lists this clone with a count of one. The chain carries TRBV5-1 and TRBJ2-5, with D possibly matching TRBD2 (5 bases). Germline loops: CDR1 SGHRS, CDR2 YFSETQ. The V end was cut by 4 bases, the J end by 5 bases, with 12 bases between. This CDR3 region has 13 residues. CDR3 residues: CASSPLVSETQYF. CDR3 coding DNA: TGCGCCAGCAGCCCACTAGTTTCGGAGACCCAGTACTTC.

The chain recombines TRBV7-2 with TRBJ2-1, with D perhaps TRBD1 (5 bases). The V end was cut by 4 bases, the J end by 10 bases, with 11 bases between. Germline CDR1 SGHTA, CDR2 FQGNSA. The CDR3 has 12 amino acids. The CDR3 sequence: CASSSQGREQFF. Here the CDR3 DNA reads TGTGCCAGCAGCTCTCAGGGTAGGGAGCAGTTCTTC.

The DNA of the CDR3 is TGTGCCACCAGCTTAAGACTAGCGGGGGGGCCGAATGAGCAGTTCTTC. Its protein product is CATSLRLAGGPNEQFF. The J gene is TRBJ2-1, the V gene TRBV15; 14 nucleotides match TRBD2. Germline values: CDR1 LNHNV, CDR2 YYDKDF (reference sequence). The junction had 7 bases not matched to a gene; V was cut back by 5 bases and J by 7 bases. The CDR3 has 16 residues. The full variable domain, completed using reference TRBV15 and TRBJ2-1, is DAMVIQNPRYQVTQFGKPVTLSCSQTLNHNVMYWYQQKSSQAPKLLFHYYDKDFNNEADTPDNFQSRRPNTSFCFLDIRSPGLGDTAMYLCATSLRLAGGPNEQFFGPGTRLTVL.

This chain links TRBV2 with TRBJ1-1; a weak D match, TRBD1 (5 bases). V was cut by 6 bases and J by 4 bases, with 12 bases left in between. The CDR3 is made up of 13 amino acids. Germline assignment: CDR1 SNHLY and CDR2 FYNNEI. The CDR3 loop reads CASRGEGTTEAFF. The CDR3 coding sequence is TGTGCCAGCAGAGGGGAGGGAACCACTGAAGCTTTCTTT.

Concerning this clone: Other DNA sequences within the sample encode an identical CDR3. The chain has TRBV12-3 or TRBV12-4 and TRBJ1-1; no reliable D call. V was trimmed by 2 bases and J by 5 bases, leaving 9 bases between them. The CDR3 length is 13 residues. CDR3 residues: CASSLRGGTEAFF. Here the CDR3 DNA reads TGTGCCAGCAGTTTACGCGGTGGGACTGAAGCTTTCTTT.

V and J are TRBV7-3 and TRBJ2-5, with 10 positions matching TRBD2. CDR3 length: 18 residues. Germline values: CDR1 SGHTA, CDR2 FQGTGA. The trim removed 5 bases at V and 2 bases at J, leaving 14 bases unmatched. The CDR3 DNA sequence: TGTGCCAGCAGCACTGGAGCTAGCGGGAGAAATCAACAAGAGACCCAGTACTTC. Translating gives CASSTGASGRNQQETQYF.

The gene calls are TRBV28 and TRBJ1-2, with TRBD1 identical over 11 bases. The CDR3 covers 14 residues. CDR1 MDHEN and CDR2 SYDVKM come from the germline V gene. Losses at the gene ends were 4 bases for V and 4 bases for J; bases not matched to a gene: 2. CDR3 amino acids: CASSWGQGGYGYTF. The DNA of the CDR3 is TGTGCCAGCAGTTGGGGACAGGGGGGCTATGGCTACACCTTC.

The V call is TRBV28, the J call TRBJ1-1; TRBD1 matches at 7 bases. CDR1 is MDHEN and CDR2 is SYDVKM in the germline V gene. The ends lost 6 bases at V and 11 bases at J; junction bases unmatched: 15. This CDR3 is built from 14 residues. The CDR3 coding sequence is TGTGCCAGCAGCTCCGGTTCGGCAGGGGGTCTGGCTTTCTTT. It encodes CASSSGSAGGLAFF.

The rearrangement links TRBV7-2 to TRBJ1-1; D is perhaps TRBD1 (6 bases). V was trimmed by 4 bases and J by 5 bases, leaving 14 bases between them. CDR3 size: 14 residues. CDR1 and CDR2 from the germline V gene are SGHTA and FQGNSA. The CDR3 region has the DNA TGTGCCAGCAGCTCCCAGGGGTTTGGGACTGAAGCTTTCTTT. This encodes CASSSQGFGTEAFF.

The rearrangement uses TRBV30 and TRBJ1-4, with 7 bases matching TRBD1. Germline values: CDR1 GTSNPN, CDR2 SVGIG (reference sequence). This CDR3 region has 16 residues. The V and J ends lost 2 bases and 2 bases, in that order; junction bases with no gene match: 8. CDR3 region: CAWSRLPGQTNEKLFF. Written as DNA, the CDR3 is TGTGCCTGGAGTAGATTGCCGGGACAGACTAATGAAAAACTGTTTTTT.

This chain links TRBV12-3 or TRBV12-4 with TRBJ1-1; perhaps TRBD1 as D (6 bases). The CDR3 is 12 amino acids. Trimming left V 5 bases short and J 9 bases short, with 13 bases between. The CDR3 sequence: CASSRIQGKAFF. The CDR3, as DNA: TGTGCCAGCAGTCGCATACAGGGCAAAGCTTTCTTT.